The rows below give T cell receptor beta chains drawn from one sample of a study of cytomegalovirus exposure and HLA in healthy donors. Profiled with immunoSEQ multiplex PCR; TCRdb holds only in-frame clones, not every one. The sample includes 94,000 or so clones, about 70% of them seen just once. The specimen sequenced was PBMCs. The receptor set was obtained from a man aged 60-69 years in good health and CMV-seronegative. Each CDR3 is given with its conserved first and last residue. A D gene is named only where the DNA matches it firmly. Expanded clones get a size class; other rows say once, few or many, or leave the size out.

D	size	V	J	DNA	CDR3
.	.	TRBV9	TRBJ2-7	TGTGCCAGCAGCGTAGCGGCGGGGGCGTTATACGAGCAGTACTTC	CASSVAAGALYEQYF
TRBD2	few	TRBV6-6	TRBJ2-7	TGTGCCAGCACCGGCCGGGGACTAGCGGCTTACGAGCAGTACTTC	CASTGRGLAAYEQYF
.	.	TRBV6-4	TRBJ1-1	TGTGCCAGCAGAAGACAGGAGAACACTGAAGCTTTCTTT	CASRRQENTEAFF
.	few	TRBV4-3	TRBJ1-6	TGCGCCAGCAGCCAAAGGACAGTAGCTAATTCACCCCTCCACTTT	CASSQRTVANSPLHF
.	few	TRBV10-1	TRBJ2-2	TGCGCCAGCACCGATATTCAGACCGGGGAGCTGTTTTTT	CASTDIQTGELFF
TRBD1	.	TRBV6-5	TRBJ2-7	TGTGCCAGCAGCCGGGACAGGGGTAGGGGGGAGCAGTACTTC	CASSRDRGRGEQYF
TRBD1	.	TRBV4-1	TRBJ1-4	TGCGCCAGCAGTCCCGCCTTTACAGGGGTGTTTGCAACTAATGAAAAACTGTTTTTT	CASSPAFTGVFATNEKLFF
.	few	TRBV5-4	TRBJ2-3	TGTGCCAGCGGCCTTCAGACTAGTTCCGATACGCAGTATTTT	CASGLQTSSDTQYF
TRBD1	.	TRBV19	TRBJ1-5	TGTGCCAGTAGTGGACAGGGTCGTCAGCCCCAGCATTTT	CASSGQGRQPQHF
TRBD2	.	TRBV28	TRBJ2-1	TGTGCCAGCAGTTTCCTCCTAGCGGGAGGTGAGCAGTTCTTC	CASSFLLAGGEQFF
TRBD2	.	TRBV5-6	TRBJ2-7	TGTGCCAGCAGCGGACTAGCGGGGGGTAGGTACGAGCAGTACTTC	CASSGLAGGRYEQYF
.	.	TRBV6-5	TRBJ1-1	TGTGCCAGCAGTTACCAGCCAGAGCGGAGCACTGAAGCTTTCTTT	CASSYQPERSTEAFF
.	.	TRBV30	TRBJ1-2	TGTGCCTGGACCAAGACATATGGCTACACCTTC	CAWTKTYGYTF
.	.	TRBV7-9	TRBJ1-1	TGTTCCAGCAGAACCTCAGGGCAGTGGGCTGAAGCTTTCTTT	CSSRTSGQWAEAFF
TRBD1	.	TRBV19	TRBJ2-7	TGTGCCAGTAGTCGCCGGGACAGGGGGCAGCAGCAGTACTTC	CASSRRDRGQQQYF
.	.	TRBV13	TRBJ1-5	TGTGCCAGCAGCTCTTTCGACCAGGGGCCCCAGCATTTT	CASSSFDQGPQHF
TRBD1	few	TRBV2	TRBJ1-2	TGTGCCAGCGGGACAGAATATGGCTACACCTTC	CASGTEYGYTF
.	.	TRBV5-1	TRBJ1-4	TGCGCCAGCAGCTTGGCCTTCGGGGCAGGGGATTTGAGTGAAAAACTGTTTTTT	CASSLAFGAGDLSEKLFF
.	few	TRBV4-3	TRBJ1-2	TGCGCCAGCAGCCAAGAGGCGGGCGTATATGGCTACACCTTC	CASSQEAGVYGYTF
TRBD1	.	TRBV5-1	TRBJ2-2	TGCGCCAGCAGCTTGGGGGACAGGCCCGTAGGTGGGGAGCTGTTTTTT	CASSLGDRPVGGELFF
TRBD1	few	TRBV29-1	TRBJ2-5	TGCAGCGTCACCACAGGGGGCGCGGAGACCCAGTACTTC	CSVTTGGAETQYF
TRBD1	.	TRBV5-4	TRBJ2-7	TGTGCCAGCAGCTCCGGGACAGGGTTTAATCTATACGAGCAGTACTTC	CASSSGTGFNLYEQYF
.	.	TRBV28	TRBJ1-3	TGTTCTTCGCAGGCTCCCTCTGGAAACACCATATATTTT	CSSQAPSGNTIYF
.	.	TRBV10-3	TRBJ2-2	TGTGCCATCAGGGGGGGTAACGGGGGAACGATTGGGGAGCTGTTTTTT	CAIRGGNGGTIGELFF
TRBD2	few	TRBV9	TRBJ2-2	TGTGCCAGCAGCGTAGTCCCTAGCGGGGGGACCGGGGAGCTGTTTTTT	CASSVVPSGGTGELFF
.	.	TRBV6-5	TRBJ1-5	TGTGCCAGCAGGCGGGATAGGAAAGGTAATCAGCCCCAGCATTTT	CASRRDRKGNQPQHF
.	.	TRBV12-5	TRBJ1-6	TGTGCTAGCGGGCGGGAGATTTCATCCCTCCACTTT	CASGREISSLHF
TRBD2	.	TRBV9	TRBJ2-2	TGTGCCAGCAGCGTAGGGACTAGCGGGACTGGGGAGCTGTTTTTT	CASSVGTSGTGELFF
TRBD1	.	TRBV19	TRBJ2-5	TGTGCCAGTAGTATAAACGGACAGGGGGAAGGGACCCAGTACTTC	CASSINGQGEGTQYF
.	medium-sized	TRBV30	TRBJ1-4	TGTGCCTGGAGTGTGGGGGACTATAATGAAAAACTGTTTTTT	CAWSVGDYNEKLFF
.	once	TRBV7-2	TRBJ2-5	TGTGCCAGCAGCACTACAGGGGAGACCCAGTACTTC	CASSTTGETQYF
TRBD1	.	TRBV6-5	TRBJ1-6	TGTGCCAGCAGTAACCTTCAGGGGGCTAATTCACCCCTCCACTTT	CASSNLQGANSPLHF
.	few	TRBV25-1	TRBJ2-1	TGTGCCAGCAGTGAATCAGTCTACAATGAGCAGTTCTTC	CASSESVYNEQFF
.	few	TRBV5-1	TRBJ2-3	TGCGCCAGCAGCTTCGCTAGCGTTAGCACAGATACGCAGTATTTT	CASSFASVSTDTQYF
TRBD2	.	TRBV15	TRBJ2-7	TGTGCCACCAGCAGAGATAGGACTAGTTGGAACTACGAGCAGTACTTC	CATSRDRTSWNYEQYF